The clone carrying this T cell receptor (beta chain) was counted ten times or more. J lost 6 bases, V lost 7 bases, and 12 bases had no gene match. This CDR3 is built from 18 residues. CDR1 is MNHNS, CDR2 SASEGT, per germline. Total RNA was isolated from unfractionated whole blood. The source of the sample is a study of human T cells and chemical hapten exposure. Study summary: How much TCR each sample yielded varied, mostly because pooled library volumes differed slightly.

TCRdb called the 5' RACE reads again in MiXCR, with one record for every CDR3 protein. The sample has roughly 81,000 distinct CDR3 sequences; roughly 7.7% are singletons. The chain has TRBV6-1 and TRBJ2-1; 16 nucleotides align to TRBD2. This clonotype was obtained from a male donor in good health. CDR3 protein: CASTVPGLAGGPPNEQFF. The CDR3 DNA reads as TGTGCCAGCACCGTTCCGGGACTAGCGGGAGGGCCCCCCAATGAGCAGTTCTTC.